In this sample, the clone carrying this T cell receptor (beta chain) turned up a few times. The data were taken from a study of blood T cells in healthy people across ages. Primers used in a second PCR of about 7 to 12 cycles were a sample-barcoded 5' primer and a J-beta primer mix. MiXCR, run by TCRdb on the 5' RACE reads, gives a single entry per CDR3 protein. Of about 680,000 distinct CDR3 sequences listed, 45% to 50% are singletons. The clonotype was recovered from a woman aged 60 to 75 in good health. Sequenced: blood.

The CDR3 region has the DNA TGCAGTGCTAGAGGACTAGCGGGAGAGTACAATGAGCAGTTCTTC. It translates to CSARGLAGEYNEQFF. The chain joins TRBV20-1 to TRBJ2-1; 12 nucleotides agree with TRBD2. Germline trimming cut 1 base from V and 4 bases from J; bases unmatched to any gene: 2. Germline V CDR1 and CDR2: DFQATT, SNEGSKA (reference sequence). The CDR3 sequence is 15 residues long.